Listed below are T cell receptor beta chains from one sample, sequenced in a study of control samples from healthy donors and cancer patients. Assay used: immunoSEQ multiplex PCR; TCRdb lists only in-frame clones, some missing. The repertoire holds tens of thousands of clones, with more than 70% as singletons. Sequences were obtained from PBMCs. Receptors were obtained from a man aged 45-60 years with head and neck cancer. Each CDR3 is given without its conserved first and last residue. D genes are given only for firm matches.

v_gene	j_gene	d_gene	CDR3aa
TRBV7-8	TRBJ1-1	.	ASSPTHTEAF
TRBV5-6	TRBJ1-1	TRBD1	ASSLARQGAPGTEAF
TRBV14	TRBJ2-7	TRBD1	ASSPDRGFYEQY
TRBV19	TRBJ1-1	.	ASSFTWNTEAF
TRBV30	TRBJ2-7	TRBD2	AWSPRTSFPHEQY
TRBV11-2	TRBJ2-5	TRBD2	ASSLGVLAGGQETQY
TRBV6-2/TRBV6-3	TRBJ1-5	TRBD1	ASSKPGTGVYPRVRNQPQH
TRBV6-5	TRBJ2-5	.	ASRGGWETQY
TRBV3-1/TRBV3-2	TRBJ2-3	.	ASSTPTDTQY
TRBV3-1/TRBV3-2	TRBJ2-5	.	AAVFPILY
TRBV4-3	TRBJ2-2	TRBD1	ASSLQMDRAYTGELF
TRBV2	TRBJ2-7	.	ASGRILAGEQY
TRBV3-1/TRBV3-2	TRBJ2-7	.	ASSQSDEQY
TRBV28	TRBJ1-2	.	ASSLELLSYGGYT